The rows below give T cell receptor beta chains drawn from one sample of a study of tumor-infiltrating lymphocytes in primary liver carcinoma. TCRdb ran MiXCR on the multiplex PCR reads and lists one entry per CDR3 protein. The sample records a few hundred thousand distinct CDR3 sequences, 45% to 70% being singletons. Sequenced material: peripheral blood. The receptors here all came from a woman aged 30 to 39 with primary liver carcinoma and hepatitis B virus infection. CDR3s include the opening cysteine and the closing phenylalanine or tryptophan. D genes are given only for firm matches. Clone size is given for some rows only: seen once, a few or many times, or a class if the clone is expanded.

CDR3 length	clone size	V gene	J gene	D gene	CDR3 protein	CDR3 DNA
13	-	TRBV7-8	TRBJ2-7	TRBD2	CASSGTGRYEQYF	TGTGCCAGCAGCGGTACCGGGAGGTACGAGCAGTACTTC
11	-	TRBV28	TRBJ2-7	-	CASSRVHEQYF	TGTGCCAGCAGTCGAGTCCACGAGCAGTACTTC
14	-	TRBV6-1	TRBJ1-1	-	CASSFSGGNTEAFF	TGTGCCAGCAGTTTCTCGGGTGGGAACACTGAAGCTTTCTTT
13	many	TRBV4-2	TRBJ2-7	-	CASGRTDSYEQYF	TGTGCCAGCGGAAGGACGGACTCCTACGAGCAGTACTTC
16	-	TRBV7-9	TRBJ2-7	-	CASSRDGTLASYEQYF	TGTGCCAGCAGCCGAGATGGGACGTTAGCTTCCTACGAGCAGTACTTC
13	-	TRBV6-2/TRBV6-3	TRBJ2-5	-	CASSHQGSETQYF	TGTGCCAGCAGCCACCAGGGCTCAGAGACCCAGTACTTC
12	many	TRBV12-3/TRBV12-4	TRBJ2-1	-	CASYMGGNEQFF	TGTGCCAGCTATATGGGAGGCAATGAGCAGTTCTTC
16	-	TRBV6-5	TRBJ1-1	-	CASSYGGGGGDTEAFF	TGTGCCAGCAGTTACGGGGGAGGAGGGGGAGACACTGAAGCTTTCTTT
13	many	TRBV6-2/TRBV6-3	TRBJ2-7	-	CASRTTGKYEQYF	TGTGCCAGCAGAACGACAGGCAAATACGAGCAGTACTTC
18	-	TRBV4-3	TRBJ2-3	-	CASSQSIRLGDPDDTQYF	TGCGCCAGCAGCCAGTCGATCAGGCTCGGTGATCCCGATGATACGCAGTATTTT
17	-	TRBV25-1	TRBJ2-5	TRBD1	CASSARTGLEKRETQYF	TGTGCCAGCAGTGCTAGGACAGGGTTAGAGAAGAGAGAGACCCAGTACTTC
14	few	TRBV12-3/TRBV12-4	TRBJ2-1	TRBD2	CASMGGRAGNEQFF	TGTGCCAGCATGGGTGGGAGGGCCGGGAATGAGCAGTTCTTC
15	-	TRBV24-1	TRBJ2-1	TRBD2	CATSERLAAYNEQFF	TGTGCCACCAGTGAGAGACTAGCGGCCTACAATGAGCAGTTCTTC
14	many	TRBV11-3	TRBJ2-1	-	CASSLAVDRNEQFF	TGTGCCAGCAGCTTAGCGGTGGATCGCAATGAGCAGTTCTTC
14	-	TRBV20-1	TRBJ2-4	-	CSALPPGVENIQYF	TGCAGTGCTCTTCCCCCAGGGGTGGAAAACATTCAGTACTTC
16	few	TRBV7-8	TRBJ2-7	-	CASSSGFGQQPYEQYF	TGTGCCAGCAGCTCTGGCTTTGGGCAGCAACCCTACGAGCAGTACTTC
14	-	TRBV11-2	TRBJ1-1	TRBD1	CASSHTGAYVEAFF	TGTGCCAGCAGCCACACAGGGGCTTACGTTGAAGCTTTCTTT
15	-	TRBV7-9	TRBJ2-2	TRBD2	CVSNDPGLATEELFF	TGTGTCAGCAACGACCCGGGACTAGCGACCGAGGAGCTGTTTTTT
15	-	TRBV6-2/TRBV6-3	TRBJ2-3	-	CASSYGAESTDTQYF	TGTGCCAGCAGTTACGGGGCAGAAAGCACAGATACGCAGTATTTT
15	-	TRBV5-4	TRBJ2-7	TRBD2	CASSLAGGRAYEQYF	TGTGCCAGCAGCTTGGCGGGCGGGAGGGCTTACGAGCAGTACTTC
17	few	TRBV7-9	TRBJ2-3	TRBD2	CASSSGAASGTTDTQYF	TGTGCCAGCAGTTCTGGGGCGGCTAGCGGGACGACAGATACGCAGTATTTT
12	-	TRBV29-1	TRBJ1-2	-	CSVETTNYGYTF	TGCAGCGTTGAGACCACTAACTATGGCTACACCTTC
12	-	TRBV6-1	TRBJ2-7	-	CASSDGRYEQNF	TGTGCCAGCAGTGACGGTCGCTACGAGCAGAACTTC
14	few	TRBV7-9	TRBJ1-1	-	CASSLGGRNTEAFF	TGTGCCAGCAGCTTGGGTGGGCGCAACACTGAAGCTTTCTTT
15	many	TRBV11-2	TRBJ2-1	TRBD2	CASSLLSSGNNEQFF	TGTGCCAGCAGCTTACTTTCTAGCGGGAACAATGAGCAGTTCTTC
15	few	TRBV6-5	TRBJ1-5	-	CASSKKGHSNQPQHF	TGTGCCAGCAGCAAAAAGGGCCATAGCAATCAGCCCCAGCATTTT
14	-	TRBV11-1	TRBJ2-5	-	CASSSLGDFETQYF	TGTGCCAGCAGCTCGTTAGGGGACTTCGAGACCCAGTACTTC
13	few	TRBV7-9	TRBJ2-7	TRBD1	CAVGGTGYYEQYF	TGTGCCGTCGGAGGGACAGGCTACTACGAGCAGTACTTC
15	-	TRBV20-1	TRBJ2-5	TRBD2	CSARDTSAPQETQYF	TGCAGTGCTAGAGATACTAGCGCGCCGCAAGAGACCCAGTACTTC
15	-	TRBV7-3	TRBJ2-1	-	CASGLTGHPYNEQFF	TGTGCCAGCGGCTTAACGGGACACCCCTACAATGAGCAGTTCTTC
14	many	TRBV6-2/TRBV6-3	TRBJ2-6	-	CASSYGSGANVLTF	TGTGCCAGCAGTTACGGGTCTGGGGCCAACGTCCTGACTTTC
14	-	TRBV11-2	TRBJ2-7	-	CASTRTVGSLEQYF	TGTGCCAGCACTCGGACTGTAGGCAGTTTAGAGCAGTACTTC
15	many	TRBV5-4	TRBJ2-3	-	CASSLRLTSTDTQYF	TGTGCCAGCAGCTTGCGGCTAACTAGCACAGATACGCAGTATTTT
16	-	TRBV5-6	TRBJ2-1	TRBD2	CASSQRTSGRWYEQFF	TGTGCCAGCAGCCAGAGGACTAGCGGGAGATGGTATGAGCAGTTCTTC
17	many	TRBV6-2/TRBV6-3	TRBJ1-4	-	CASSYSSPGARNEKLFF	TGTGCCAGCAGTTACTCATCCCCAGGGGCGAGGAATGAAAAACTGTTTTTT
13	-	TRBV2	TRBJ2-7	-	CASKDPFSYEQYF	TGTGCCAGCAAAGATCCCTTCTCCTATGAGCAGTACTTC
15	-	TRBV14	TRBJ1-1	-	CASSRNRRMNTKAFF	TGTGCCAGCAGCCGAAACCGACGGATGAACACTAAAGCTTTCTTT
13	many	TRBV6-2/TRBV6-3	TRBJ1-5	-	CASSYHVNQPQHF	TGTGCCAGCAGTTACCACGTCAATCAGCCCCAGCATTTT
16	-	TRBV28	TRBJ1-5	-	CASSTWRTGRIQPQHF	TGTGCCAGCAGTACATGGCGAACAGGGCGCATTCAGCCCCAGCATTTT
14	-	TRBV11-2	TRBJ2-5	-	CASSLGSRAETQYF	TGTGCCAGCAGCTTAGGGTCCAGGGCTGAGACCCAGTACTTT
11	few	TRBV28	TRBJ2-3	-	CASGSGAAQYF	TGTGCCAGCGGCTCGGGGGCGGCGCAGTATTTT
13	-	TRBV29-1	TRBJ1-2	-	CSVQTKGNYGYTF	TGCAGCGTTCAAACAAAGGGGAACTATGGCTATACCTTC
12	-	TRBV11-3	TRBJ1-1	-	CASSSRIDEAFF	TGTGCCAGCAGCTCCCGGATAGATGAAGCTTTCTTT
14	-	TRBV12-3/TRBV12-4	TRBJ1-2	TRBD1	CASSLSAGGYGYTF	TGTGCCAGCAGTTTATCCGCAGGGGGCTATGGCTACACCTTC
16	few	TRBV6-1	TRBJ2-7	TRBD1	CASSQYRDSHSYEQYF	TGTGCCAGCAGCCAGTACCGGGACAGCCACTCCTACGAGCAGTACTTC
18	-	TRBV6-2/TRBV6-3	TRBJ2-7	TRBD2	CASIYDYSGGRRSYEQYF	TGTGCCAGCATTTACGATTATTCGGGAGGTCGAAGATCCTACGAGCAGTACTTC
14	few	TRBV5-4	TRBJ2-7	-	CASSPSSVSYEQYF	TGTGCCAGCAGCCCCTCTAGCGTATCCTACGAGCAGTACTTC
14	once	TRBV13	TRBJ1-5	-	CASSLAWVGQPQHF	TGTGCCAGCAGCTTAGCATGGGTGGGACAGCCCCAGCATTTT
13	many	TRBV13	TRBJ2-7	-	CASSLGGWREQYF	TGTGCCAGCAGCTTAGGGGGTTGGCGCGAGCAGTACTTC
13	few	TRBV12-3/TRBV12-4	TRBJ2-7	-	CASRLASSYEQYF	TGTGCCAGCAGATTAGCTAGCTCCTACGAGCAGTACTTC
15	-	TRBV6-5	TRBJ1-5	-	CASSPAVYNNQPQHF	TGTGCCAGCAGCCCCGCAGTATATAACAATCAGCCCCAGCATTTT
14	-	TRBV11-3	TRBJ2-6	-	CAGSSPAGANVLTF	TGTGCCGGCAGCTCCCCAGCTGGGGCCAACGTCCTTACTTTC
13	-	TRBV11-1	TRBJ1-5	-	CASSPNKANTQHF	TGTGCCAGCAGCCCTAACAAAGCGAATACGCAGCATTTT
15	-	TRBV11-2	TRBJ2-7	TRBD1	CASSLRQGGPYEQYF	TGTGCCAGCAGCCTTCGACAGGGGGGTCCCTACGAGCAATACTTC
16	many	TRBV29-1	TRBJ2-1	TRBD2	CSVEVQTSAIYNEQFF	TGCAGCGTTGAAGTTCAGACTAGCGCTATTTACAATGAGCAGTTCTTC
15	-	TRBV4-2	TRBJ2-5	TRBD1	CASSPDRGRKETQYF	TGTGCCAGCAGCCCGGACAGGGGGCGGAAAGAGACCCAGTACTTC
12	-	TRBV7-9	TRBJ2-7	-	CASSLYKDEQYF	TGTGCCAGCAGCTTATATAAGGACGAGCAGTACTTC
13	-	TRBV5-1	TRBJ2-4	TRBD1	CASSWGQGAVQYF	TGCGCCAGCAGCTGGGGACAGGGGGCCGTTCAGTACTTC